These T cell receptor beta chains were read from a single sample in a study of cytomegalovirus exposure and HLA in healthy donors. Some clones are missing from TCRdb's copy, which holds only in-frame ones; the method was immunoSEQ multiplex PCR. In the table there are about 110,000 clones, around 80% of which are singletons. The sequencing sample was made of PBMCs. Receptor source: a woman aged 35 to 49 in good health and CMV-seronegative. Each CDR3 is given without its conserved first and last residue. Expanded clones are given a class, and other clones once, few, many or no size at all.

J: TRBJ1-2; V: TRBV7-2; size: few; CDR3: ASSAPGGLGGGYT
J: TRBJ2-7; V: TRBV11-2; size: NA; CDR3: ASSLARTSGTYEQY
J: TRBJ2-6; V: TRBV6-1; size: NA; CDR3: ASSVRDRAYSGANVLT
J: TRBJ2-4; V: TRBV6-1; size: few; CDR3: ASSEWTGGQNIQY
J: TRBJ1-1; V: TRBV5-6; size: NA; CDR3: ASSLGDREAF
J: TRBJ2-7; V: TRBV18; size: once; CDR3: ASSPIAANEQY
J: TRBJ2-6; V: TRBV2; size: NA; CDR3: ARQTGVSGANVLT
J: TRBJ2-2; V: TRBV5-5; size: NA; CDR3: ASSLSGEDTGELF
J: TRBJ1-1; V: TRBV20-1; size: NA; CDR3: SAISPEAF
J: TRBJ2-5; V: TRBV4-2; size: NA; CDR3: ASSQDGTGGSETQY
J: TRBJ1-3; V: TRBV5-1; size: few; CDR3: ASSSGTGANTIY
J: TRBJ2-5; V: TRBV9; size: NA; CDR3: ASTPSGRETQY
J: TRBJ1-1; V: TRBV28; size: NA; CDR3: ASSLGTPPIEAF
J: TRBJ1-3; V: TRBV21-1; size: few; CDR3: ASSKASFGTGTIHSGNTIY
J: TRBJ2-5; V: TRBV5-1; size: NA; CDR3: ASSLLQGTETQY
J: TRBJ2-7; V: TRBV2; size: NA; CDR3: ASSETGTIGTTYEQY
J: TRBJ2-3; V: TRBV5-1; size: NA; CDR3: ASSLRDTGQGTDTQY
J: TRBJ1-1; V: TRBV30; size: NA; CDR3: AWSDGGTNTEAF
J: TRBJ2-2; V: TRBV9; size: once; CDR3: ASSVLLNPNTGELF
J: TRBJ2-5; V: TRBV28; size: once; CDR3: ASGRRASGQETQY
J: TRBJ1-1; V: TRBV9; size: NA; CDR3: ASSVGDRYDLNTEAF
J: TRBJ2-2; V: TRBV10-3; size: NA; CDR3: AISLTSGAGELF
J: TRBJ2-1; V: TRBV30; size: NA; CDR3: AWTTGKGAWSYNEQF
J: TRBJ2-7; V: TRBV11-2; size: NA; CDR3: ASSYRGHEQY
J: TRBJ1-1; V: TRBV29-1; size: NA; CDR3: SVDTTGGVDTEAF
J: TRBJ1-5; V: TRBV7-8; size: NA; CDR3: ASSRDRGQGQPQH
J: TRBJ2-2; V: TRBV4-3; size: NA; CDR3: ASTQGARATGELF
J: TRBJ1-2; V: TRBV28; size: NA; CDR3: ASIWGGARYGYT
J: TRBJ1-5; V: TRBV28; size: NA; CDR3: ASSLSWRSNQPQH
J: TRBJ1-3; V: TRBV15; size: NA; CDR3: ATSRERYSGNTIY
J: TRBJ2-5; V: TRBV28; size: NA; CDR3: ASSLLTGRGETQY
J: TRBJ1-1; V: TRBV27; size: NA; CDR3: ASSPRLANTEAF
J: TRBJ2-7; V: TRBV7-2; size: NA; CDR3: ASSLAGLAGDPYEQY
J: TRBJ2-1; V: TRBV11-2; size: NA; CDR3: ASSLAGGYNEQF
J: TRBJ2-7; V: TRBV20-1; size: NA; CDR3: SVLGRYEQY
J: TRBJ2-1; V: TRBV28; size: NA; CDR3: ASSLITGGRNEQF
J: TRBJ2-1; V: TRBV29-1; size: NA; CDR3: SVVRGGWANEQF
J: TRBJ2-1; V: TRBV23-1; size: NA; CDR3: ASSRDGGGDEQF
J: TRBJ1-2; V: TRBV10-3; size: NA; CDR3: AISATGGGYT
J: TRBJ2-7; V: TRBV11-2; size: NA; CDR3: ASSLGQPGAYEQY
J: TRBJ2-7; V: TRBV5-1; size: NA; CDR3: ASSVPSGTYEQY